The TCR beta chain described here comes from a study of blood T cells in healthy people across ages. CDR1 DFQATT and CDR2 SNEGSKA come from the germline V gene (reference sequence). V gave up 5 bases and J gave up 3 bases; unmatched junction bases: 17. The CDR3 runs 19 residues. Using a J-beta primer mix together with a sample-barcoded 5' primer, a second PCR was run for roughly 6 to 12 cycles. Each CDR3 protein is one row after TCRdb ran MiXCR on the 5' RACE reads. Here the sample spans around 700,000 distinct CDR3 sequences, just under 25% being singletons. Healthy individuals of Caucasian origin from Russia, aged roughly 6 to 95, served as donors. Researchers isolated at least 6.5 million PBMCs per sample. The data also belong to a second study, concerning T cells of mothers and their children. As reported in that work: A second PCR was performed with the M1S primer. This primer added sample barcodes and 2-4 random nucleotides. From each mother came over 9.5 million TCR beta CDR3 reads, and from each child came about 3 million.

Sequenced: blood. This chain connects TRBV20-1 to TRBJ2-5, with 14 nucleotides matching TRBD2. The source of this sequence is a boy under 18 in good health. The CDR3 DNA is TGCAGTGCTTTCCCAGACCAATGGACTAGCGGGAGGTTCGAAGAGACCCAGTACTTC. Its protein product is CSAFPDQWTSGRFEETQYF.